The rows below give T cell receptor beta chains drawn from one sample of a study of blood T cell repertoires in COVID-19. Generated by immunoSEQ multiplex PCR, the TCRdb table keeps only in-frame clones and is missing some. The data show 250,000 or so clones, roughly 84% seen once. The material sequenced was peripheral blood. The receptors shown here come from a woman between 40 and 55 years old who had recovered from COVID-19. CDR3s include the opening cysteine and the closing phenylalanine or tryptophan. A D gene is named only where the DNA matches it firmly. Rows may omit the clone size; those that give it use once, few, many or a size class.

j_gene: TRBJ1-5; d_gene: TRBD1; abundance: .; v_gene: TRBV7-9; CDR3nt: TGTGCCAGCAGCTTAAGGGACAGTCAGCCCCAGCATTTT; CDR3aa: CASSLRDSQPQHF
j_gene: TRBJ2-7; d_gene: .; abundance: .; v_gene: TRBV5-1; CDR3nt: TGCGCCAGCAGCCCTGAAGTCCTACGGAGGGACGAGCAGTACTTC; CDR3aa: CASSPEVLRRDEQYF
j_gene: TRBJ2-5; d_gene: .; abundance: .; v_gene: TRBV2; CDR3nt: TGTGCCAGCAGTGAAGCAGGAGGGGAGTGGGAGACCCAGTACTTC; CDR3aa: CASSEAGGEWETQYF
j_gene: TRBJ1-2; d_gene: TRBD1; abundance: .; v_gene: TRBV9; CDR3nt: TGTGCCAGCAGCGCGCCGGGACAGGGGGTATGGGGCTACACCTTC; CDR3aa: CASSAPGQGVWGYTF
j_gene: TRBJ2-2; d_gene: .; abundance: few; v_gene: TRBV5-6; CDR3nt: TGTGCCAGCGCCGTGGACCCAGACAGAAGGACCGGGGAGCTGTTTTTT; CDR3aa: CASAVDPDRRTGELFF
j_gene: TRBJ2-1; d_gene: TRBD2; abundance: .; v_gene: TRBV27; CDR3nt: TGTGCCAGCAGTTTCGGACTAGCGGGAATAAATGAGCAGTTCTTC; CDR3aa: CASSFGLAGINEQFF
j_gene: TRBJ1-1; d_gene: .; abundance: .; v_gene: TRBV18; CDR3nt: TGTGCCAGCTCACAAGGACAGAGCACACCTGAAGCTTTCTTT; CDR3aa: CASSQGQSTPEAFF
j_gene: TRBJ1-1; d_gene: .; abundance: .; v_gene: TRBV5-1; CDR3nt: TGCGCCAGCAGCTTGGACAGTTCATCCACTGAAGCTTTCTTT; CDR3aa: CASSLDSSSTEAFF
j_gene: TRBJ1-2; d_gene: TRBD1; abundance: few; v_gene: TRBV4-1; CDR3nt: TGCGCCAGCAGCCAAACAAGACAGGGAGACTATGGCTACACCTTC; CDR3aa: CASSQTRQGDYGYTF
j_gene: TRBJ2-5; d_gene: TRBD1; abundance: .; v_gene: TRBV7-2; CDR3nt: TGTGCCAGCAGCTTCGGACAGGCCGTGGAGACCCAGTACTTC; CDR3aa: CASSFGQAVETQYF
j_gene: TRBJ2-2; d_gene: TRBD2; abundance: .; v_gene: TRBV7-6; CDR3nt: TGTGCCAGCAGCTCTAGCGGGTCGAACACCGGGGAGCTGTTTTTT; CDR3aa: CASSSSGSNTGELFF
j_gene: TRBJ2-1; d_gene: TRBD2; abundance: .; v_gene: TRBV2; CDR3nt: TGTGCCAGCAGTGAGAGTCGGGGGGGCTGGTTCTTC; CDR3aa: CASSESRGGWFF
j_gene: TRBJ1-5; d_gene: TRBD1; abundance: .; v_gene: TRBV30; CDR3nt: TGTGCCTGGAGTGTAGGGACAGGGGTTGGTCAGCCCCAGCATTTT; CDR3aa: CAWSVGTGVGQPQHF
j_gene: TRBJ1-5; d_gene: TRBD1; abundance: .; v_gene: TRBV7-9; CDR3nt: TGTGCCAGCAGCAGCTACAGGGGGCCGAGCAATCAGCCCCAGCATTTT; CDR3aa: CASSSYRGPSNQPQHF
j_gene: TRBJ1-6; d_gene: .; abundance: once; v_gene: TRBV21-1; CDR3nt: TGTGCCAGCAGCAATGGACAGGGCCCAAAGGCCCTCCACTTT; CDR3aa: CASSNGQGPKALHF
j_gene: TRBJ1-2; d_gene: .; abundance: .; v_gene: TRBV5-1; CDR3nt: TGCGCCAGCAGCTCAAGACCAGGGGAAAGCTATGGCTACACCTTC; CDR3aa: CASSSRPGESYGYTF
j_gene: TRBJ2-2; d_gene: .; abundance: .; v_gene: TRBV27; CDR3nt: TGTGCCAGCAGACGCAGCACCGGGGAGCTGTTTTTT; CDR3aa: CASRRSTGELFF
j_gene: TRBJ2-6; d_gene: .; abundance: .; v_gene: TRBV19; CDR3nt: TGTGCCAGTAAAGGGGGAGCTGGGGCCAACGTCCTGACTTTC; CDR3aa: CASKGGAGANVLTF
j_gene: TRBJ1-4; d_gene: .; abundance: few; v_gene: TRBV2; CDR3nt: TGTGCCAGCAGGGTACCTAGTGAAAAACTGTTTTTT; CDR3aa: CASRVPSEKLFF
j_gene: TRBJ1-2; d_gene: .; abundance: .; v_gene: TRBV6-2/TRBV6-3; CDR3nt: TGTGCCAGCAGTTACGACGGGATTTATGGCTACACCTTC; CDR3aa: CASSYDGIYGYTF
j_gene: TRBJ2-7; d_gene: .; abundance: .; v_gene: TRBV7-9; CDR3nt: TGTGCCAGCAGCTTAGAGGTGGTAGGGGCCTCCTACGAGCAGTACTTC; CDR3aa: CASSLEVVGASYEQYF
j_gene: TRBJ2-7; d_gene: TRBD1; abundance: .; v_gene: TRBV5-6; CDR3nt: TGTGCCAGCAGCACCATCAGGGGGCTCGGGGAGCAGTACTTC; CDR3aa: CASSTIRGLGEQYF
j_gene: TRBJ1-2; d_gene: .; abundance: .; v_gene: TRBV6-5; CDR3nt: TGTGCCAGCAGTTACTCTCAGGGTTCTAACTATGGCTACACCTTC; CDR3aa: CASSYSQGSNYGYTF
j_gene: TRBJ1-6; d_gene: TRBD1; abundance: .; v_gene: TRBV27; CDR3nt: TGTGCCAGCAGTTTGAGACAGGGGGACTCACCCCTCCACTTT; CDR3aa: CASSLRQGDSPLHF
j_gene: TRBJ2-5; d_gene: TRBD1; abundance: .; v_gene: TRBV5-1; CDR3nt: TGCGCCAGCAGCTTGAGCCCCCAGGGGGACCAAGAGACCCAGTACTTC; CDR3aa: CASSLSPQGDQETQYF
j_gene: TRBJ2-7; d_gene: .; abundance: .; v_gene: TRBV15; CDR3nt: TGTGCCACCAGCAGACTCCCGGACAGCTACCTCTACGAGCAGTACTTC; CDR3aa: CATSRLPDSYLYEQYF
j_gene: TRBJ1-2; d_gene: .; abundance: few; v_gene: TRBV7-8; CDR3nt: TGTGCCAGCAGCTTCCAACAGGCCCACTATGGCTACACCTTC; CDR3aa: CASSFQQAHYGYTF
j_gene: TRBJ1-5; d_gene: TRBD1; abundance: .; v_gene: TRBV28; CDR3nt: TGTGCCAGCAGTGGGGACAGGAATCAGCCCCAGCATTTT; CDR3aa: CASSGDRNQPQHF
j_gene: TRBJ1-4; d_gene: TRBD1; abundance: .; v_gene: TRBV5-4; CDR3nt: TGTGCCAGCAGCTCGGGACAGCCGAATGAAAAACTGTTTTTT; CDR3aa: CASSSGQPNEKLFF
j_gene: TRBJ2-5; d_gene: .; abundance: .; v_gene: TRBV5-4; CDR3nt: TGTGCCAGCAGCTTGGACAGGCCCCAAGAGACCCAGTACTTC; CDR3aa: CASSLDRPQETQYF
j_gene: TRBJ2-7; d_gene: .; abundance: .; v_gene: TRBV11-1; CDR3nt: TGTGCCAGCAGTCCGACTACGGTGGGCGAGCAGTACTTC; CDR3aa: CASSPTTVGEQYF
j_gene: TRBJ1-1; d_gene: TRBD1; abundance: .; v_gene: TRBV18; CDR3nt: TGTGCCAGCTCACCTCAGGGGGCTGGTGAAGCTTTCTTT; CDR3aa: CASSPQGAGEAFF
j_gene: TRBJ2-1; d_gene: .; abundance: .; v_gene: TRBV4-1; CDR3nt: TGCGCCAGCAGCCAAGACGGGGGGGGACAGGGCTCCTACAATGAGCAGTTCTTC; CDR3aa: CASSQDGGGQGSYNEQFF
j_gene: TRBJ1-5; d_gene: TRBD1; abundance: .; v_gene: TRBV19; CDR3nt: TGTGCCAGTAGGGGGACAGGGTCCTATAGCAATCAGCCCCAGCATTTT; CDR3aa: CASRGTGSYSNQPQHF
j_gene: TRBJ2-3; d_gene: .; abundance: .; v_gene: TRBV7-2; CDR3nt: TGTGCCAGCAGCTTAGCGGCCAGCGGGTGGACAGATACGCAGTATTTT; CDR3aa: CASSLAASGWTDTQYF
j_gene: TRBJ1-3; d_gene: .; abundance: .; v_gene: TRBV11-2; CDR3nt: TGTGCCAGCAGCTTTTCACAGCTTAGCTCTGGAAACACCATATATTTT; CDR3aa: CASSFSQLSSGNTIYF
j_gene: TRBJ1-2; d_gene: .; abundance: .; v_gene: TRBV15; CDR3nt: TGTGCCACCAGCAGAGATCGGGTAGGCTACACCTTC; CDR3aa: CATSRDRVGYTF
j_gene: TRBJ2-7; d_gene: TRBD1; abundance: .; v_gene: TRBV28; CDR3nt: TGTGCCAGCAGTTTTACAGGGGTCGGATACGAGCAGTACTTC; CDR3aa: CASSFTGVGYEQYF
j_gene: TRBJ1-1; d_gene: .; abundance: .; v_gene: TRBV14; CDR3nt: TGTGCCAGCAGCCAAGGACACGGGGATAAAGCTTTCTTT; CDR3aa: CASSQGHGDKAFF
j_gene: TRBJ1-2; d_gene: .; abundance: .; v_gene: TRBV9; CDR3nt: TGTGCCAGCAGCGCATCCCACAGCGGCCGGGATGGCTACACCTTC; CDR3aa: CASSASHSGRDGYTF
j_gene: TRBJ2-7; d_gene: TRBD1; abundance: .; v_gene: TRBV9; CDR3nt: TGTGCCAGCAGCGCGAGCTGGGACAGGGGGCCCGAGCAGTACTTC; CDR3aa: CASSASWDRGPEQYF
j_gene: TRBJ2-7; d_gene: TRBD1; abundance: .; v_gene: TRBV19; CDR3nt: TGTGCCAGTAGTTTATACGGGACAGGATCCTACGAGCAGTACTTC; CDR3aa: CASSLYGTGSYEQYF
j_gene: TRBJ1-6; d_gene: .; abundance: .; v_gene: TRBV6-5; CDR3nt: TGTGCCAGCAGTTATGGGTCCGGGAATTCACCCCTCCACTTT; CDR3aa: CASSYGSGNSPLHF
j_gene: TRBJ2-7; d_gene: .; abundance: .; v_gene: TRBV6-5; CDR3nt: TGTGCCAGCAGTTACGGGGGACATGCTTCCTACGAGCAGTACTTC; CDR3aa: CASSYGGHASYEQYF
j_gene: TRBJ1-1; d_gene: .; abundance: .; v_gene: TRBV30; CDR3nt: TGTGCCTGGGACAGAAACACTGAAGCTTTCTTT; CDR3aa: CAWDRNTEAFF
j_gene: TRBJ1-2; d_gene: .; abundance: .; v_gene: TRBV28; CDR3nt: TGTGCCAGCAGTTTGTTGGGGCGTAACTATGGCTACACCTTC; CDR3aa: CASSLLGRNYGYTF
j_gene: TRBJ2-7; d_gene: TRBD1; abundance: .; v_gene: TRBV28; CDR3nt: TGTGCTACAGGGGGCAACCTTTTCTACGAGCAGTACTTC; CDR3aa: CATGGNLFYEQYF
j_gene: TRBJ2-2; d_gene: .; abundance: .; v_gene: TRBV11-3; CDR3nt: TGTGCCAGCAGCTTAGAAAGGGGCACCGGGGAGCTGTTTTTT; CDR3aa: CASSLERGTGELFF
j_gene: TRBJ2-3; d_gene: .; abundance: .; v_gene: TRBV19; CDR3nt: TGTGCCAGTAGTATAGTGGACAGTTCGACAGATACGCAGTATTTT; CDR3aa: CASSIVDSSTDTQYF
j_gene: TRBJ1-6; d_gene: TRBD1; abundance: .; v_gene: TRBV9; CDR3nt: TGTGCCAGCAGCGCGGACAGGGATAATTCACCCCTCCACTTT; CDR3aa: CASSADRDNSPLHF
j_gene: TRBJ1-4; d_gene: TRBD1; abundance: .; v_gene: TRBV4-1; CDR3nt: TGCGCCAGCAGCTACCGGGACAGGGGGAATGAAAAACTGTTTTTT; CDR3aa: CASSYRDRGNEKLFF
j_gene: TRBJ2-1; d_gene: TRBD2; abundance: once; v_gene: TRBV2; CDR3nt: TGTGCCAGCAATCCTTGGACTAGCGGGGGCGGCGAGCAGTTCTTC; CDR3aa: CASNPWTSGGGEQFF
j_gene: TRBJ2-2; d_gene: .; abundance: .; v_gene: TRBV5-6; CDR3nt: TGTGCCAGCAGCTTGGCCTTTGCCGGGGAGCTGTTTTTT; CDR3aa: CASSLAFAGELFF
j_gene: TRBJ1-4; d_gene: TRBD1; abundance: .; v_gene: TRBV4-1; CDR3nt: TGCGCCAGCAGCCAAGAGGAGGGACAGGGCGGTGAAAAACTGTTTTTT; CDR3aa: CASSQEEGQGGEKLFF
j_gene: TRBJ1-1; d_gene: .; abundance: .; v_gene: TRBV6-1; CDR3nt: TGTGCCAGCAGTGAGAACCCCCGGACAGACATGAACACTGAAGCTTTCTTT; CDR3aa: CASSENPRTDMNTEAFF
j_gene: TRBJ2-7; d_gene: .; abundance: .; v_gene: TRBV25-1; CDR3nt: TGTGCCAGCTCGAGGGGGGGGTCCTACGAGCAGTACTTC; CDR3aa: CASSRGGSYEQYF
j_gene: TRBJ1-4; d_gene: TRBD1; abundance: .; v_gene: TRBV11-3; CDR3nt: TGTGCCAGCAGCCAGGACAGGGTTCGGCTGTTTTTT; CDR3aa: CASSQDRVRLFF